These 10 T cell receptor beta chains originate from one sample sequenced in a study of blood T cell repertoires in COVID-19. Assay: immunoSEQ multiplex PCR; the TCRdb copy retains only in-frame clones and omits some. This sample has a few hundred thousand clones, with around nine tenths found just once. Sequences were obtained from PBMCs or T cells enriched from blood (not recorded which). These receptors were collected from a woman younger than 35 who had been exposed to COVID-19.

V is TRBV21-1 and J is TRBJ2-3; the DNA was not used to check the table's D call, TRBD2. TRBV21-1 is listed as a pseudogene. The CDR3 consists of 10 residues. The CDR3 region is CASSRGTQYF. The CDR3 region has the DNA TGTGCCAGCAGCAGAGGTACGCAGTATTTT.

A few counts support this clone. The rearrangement links TRBV19 to TRBJ1-1; D unresolved. CDR1 and CDR2 from the germline V gene are LNHDA and SQIVND (reference sequence). V was pared by 7 bases and J by 0 bases, with 21 bases between. The CDR3 length is 17 residues. The chain's CDR3 is CASTSTAGKFMNTEAFF. The CDR3 bases are TGTGCCAGTACTTCTACGGCAGGCAAGTTCATGAACACTGAAGCTTTCTTT. The whole variable domain, remainder taken from reference TRBV19 and TRBJ1-1, is DGGITQSPKYLFRKEGQNVTLSCEQNLNHDAMYWYRQDPGQGLRLIYYSQIVNDFQKGDIAEGYSVSREKKESFPLTVTSAQKNPTAFYLCASTSTAGKFMNTEAFFGQGTRLTVV.

V gene TRBV28 combines with J gene TRBJ2-7; TRBD1 might be the D (6 bases). Trimming removed 3 bases at V and 5 bases at J, with 11 bases between. Germline assignment: CDR1 MDHEN and CDR2 SYDVKM. This CDR3 contains 13 residues. The CDR3 bases are TGTGCCAGCAGTTTGGGCAGGGGTAACGAGCAGTACTTC. Its protein product is CASSLGRGNEQYF.

Regarding this clone: One junction end does not reproduce the germline sequence, and a read error may be involved. The V and J genes are TRBV28 and TRBJ2-6; TRBD1 might be the D (5 bases). Germline-derived CDR1 and CDR2 are MDHEN and SYDVKM. CDR3 length: 14 amino acids. The CDR3 loop is CASSTRGRANVLTF. The CDR3 DNA reads as TGTGCCAGCAGTACGAGAGGCAGGGCTAACGTCCTGACTTTC.

CDR3 bases: TGCAGTGCTAGAGATAGTCCTGAAGCTTTCTTT. This sequence encodes CSARDSPEAFF. The chain recombines TRBV20-1 with TRBJ1-1; unclear D gene. The CDR3 has 11 residues. Deletions cut 0 bases from V and 6 bases from J, with 5 bases between. Looked up from germline, CDR1 is DFQATT and CDR2 is SNEGSKA (reference sequence).

The chain uses TRBV29-1 and TRBJ2-7; 7 bases are shared with TRBD2. The CDR3 has 13 amino acids. The germline V gene encodes CDR1 SQVTM and CDR2 ANQGSEA. J gave up 1 base and V 1 base, and 1 base lay outside the gene matches. The CDR3 DNA sequence: TGCAGCGTTGAAGCCGGGGGGTCCTACGAGCAGTACTTC. This sequence encodes CSVEAGGSYEQYF.

The rearrangement links TRBV6-5 to TRBJ1-1; 10 bases agree with TRBD1. The CDR3 runs to 14 residues. The V gene's germline CDR1 is MNHEY and CDR2 SVGAGI. V trimming: 5 bases; J trimming: 3 bases; junction bases outside the gene matches: 3. CDR3 sequence reads: CASSLDRGYTEAFF. In DNA, the CDR3 is TGTGCCAGCAGTCTGGACAGGGGGTACACTGAAGCTTTCTTT.

Regarding this clone: The junction departs from the called germline gene at one end, perhaps through a read error. The sample contains more than one DNA sequence encoding this CDR3. This chain connects TRBV7-2 to TRBJ2-7; TRBD1 might be the D (5 bases). CDR3 length: 14 residues. In germline, CDR1 is SGHTA, CDR2 FQGNSA. DNA of the CDR3: TGTGCTAGCAGCTTAACTGGGCAGGGCTACGAGCAGTACTTC. As protein: CASSLTGQGYEQYF.

The chain uses TRBV4-2 and TRBJ2-7; 9 nucleotides agree with TRBD2. The CDR3 has 18 amino acids. CDR1 is LGHNA and CDR2 is YNFKEQ in the germline V gene. V was clipped by 0 bases and J by 2 bases; unmatched bases: 11. The DNA for the CDR3 is TGTGCCAGCAGCCAAGATGAGAGAGCGGGAGGACCCCCCTACGAGCAGTACTTC. Translating gives CASSQDERAGGPPYEQYF.

This clone was detected a few times. The V gene is TRBV7-8, the J gene TRBJ2-5; 7 bases are shared with TRBD1. The CDR3 loop spans 14 amino acids. Germline V gene lookup returns CDR1 SGHVS and CDR2 FQNEAQ. V trimming: 1 base; J trimming: 4 bases; junction bases outside the gene matches: 3. CDR3 sequence (DNA): TGTGCCAGCAGCTTAGGACAGGGCGTAGAGACCCAGTACTTC. Translation: CASSLGQGVETQYF.